The 5 T cell receptor beta chains reported below all come from one sample, sequenced in a study of PD-1 blockade in classical Hodgkin lymphoma. The protocol was immunoSEQ multiplex PCR, while the TCRdb copy is restricted to in-frame clones and leaves out a portion. Of around 15,000 clones listed, around 92% are singletons. Time point indicated: newly diagnosed, previously untreated cHL patient sample. Researchers report purifying CD4+ T cells from thawed PBMCs by magnetic negative selection. Input material: CD4+ T cells from blood. These receptors were taken from a human donor with classical Hodgkin lymphoma.

The chain carries TRBV2 and TRBJ2-2; 7 bases are a match to TRBD1. The CDR3 is 14 residues long. The J segment lost 6 bases and the V segment lost 4 bases, leaving 5 bases of the junction unmatched. The germline CDR1 and CDR2 sequences are SNHLY and FYNNEI. The CDR3 sequence: CASSVEQGAGELFF. CDR3 coding DNA: TGTGCCAGCAGTGTGGAGCAGGGGGCCGGGGAGCTGTTTTTT.

This chain connects TRBV7-3 to TRBJ2-1; D gene uncertain. Germline V CDR1 and CDR2: SGHTA, FQGTGA. CDR3 length equals 13 residues. The V end lost 5 bases, the J end lost 8 bases, and 13 bases lay between the germline ends. CDR3 nucleotides: TGTGCCAGCAGCCCCCCGCTGGGCCATGAGCAGTTCTTC. It specifies CASSPPLGHEQFF.

The rearrangement links TRBV7-7 to TRBJ2-3; TRBD2 matches 11 bases. CDR1 and CDR2 (germline): SSHAT, FNYEAQ (reference sequence). The ends lost 3 bases at V and 5 bases at J; junction bases unmatched: 7. CDR3 size: 16 residues. CDR3 coding DNA: TGTGCCAGCAGCTTGGGGCTAGCGGGAGGCGTAGATACGCAGTATTTT. Protein sequence: CASSLGLAGGVDTQYF.

This rearrangement joins TRBV30 to TRBJ1-2; TRBD1 might be the D (5 bases). Deletions cut 2 bases from V and 5 bases from J, with 12 bases between. CDR3 length: 13 amino acids. CDR1 is GTSNPN and CDR2 is SVGIG in the germline V gene (reference sequence). CDR3 coding DNA: TGTGCCTGGAGTAAAGGGACCAGTTATGGCTACACCTTC. Its protein is CAWSKGTSYGYTF.

To note about this clone: Other DNA sequences in the sample encode the same CDR3. The chain couples TRBV5-1 to TRBJ2-5; D gene unclear. CDR1 is SGHRS, CDR2 YFSETQ, per germline. Trimming removed 4 bases at V and 3 bases at J, with 7 bases between. The CDR3 loop spans 12 amino acids. The CDR3 reads CASSVGEETQYF. CDR3 nucleotide sequence: TGCGCCAGCAGCGTTGGGGAAGAGACCCAGTACTTC.